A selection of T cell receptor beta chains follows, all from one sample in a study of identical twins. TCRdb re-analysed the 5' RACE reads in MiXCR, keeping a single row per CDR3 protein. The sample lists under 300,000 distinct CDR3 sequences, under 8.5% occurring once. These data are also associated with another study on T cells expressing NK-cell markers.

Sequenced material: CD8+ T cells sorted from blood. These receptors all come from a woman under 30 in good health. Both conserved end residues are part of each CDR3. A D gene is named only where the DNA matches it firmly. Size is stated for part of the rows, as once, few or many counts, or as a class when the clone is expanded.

cdr3_nt: TGTGCCAGCAGCACCCGGGCGGCTTTGGGGGGCGAGCAGTACTTC; cdr3_aa: CASSTRAALGGEQYF; d_call: NA; j_call: TRBJ2-7; clone_size: once; v_call: TRBV9
cdr3_nt: TGCGCCAGCAGCCAAGATTGGACAGGGGGATTTTTCCTCGAGCAGTACTTC; cdr3_aa: CASSQDWTGGFFLEQYF; d_call: TRBD1; j_call: TRBJ2-7; clone_size: few; v_call: TRBV4-3
cdr3_nt: TGTGCCAGCACCCAGGGTTGGGGGAATGAAAAACTGTTTTTT; cdr3_aa: CASTQGWGNEKLFF; d_call: NA; j_call: TRBJ1-4; clone_size: NA; v_call: TRBV27
cdr3_nt: TGTGCCAGCAGCCCTACTAGCAACACAGATACGCAGTATTTT; cdr3_aa: CASSPTSNTDTQYF; d_call: NA; j_call: TRBJ2-3; clone_size: many; v_call: TRBV7-7
cdr3_nt: TGCGCCAGCAGCATGACAGAATTGAACACTGAAGCTTTCTTT; cdr3_aa: CASSMTELNTEAFF; d_call: NA; j_call: TRBJ1-1; clone_size: NA; v_call: TRBV5-1
cdr3_nt: TGTGCCAGCAGTAAAATGCAGGGGGAAAAACTGTTTTTT; cdr3_aa: CASSKMQGEKLFF; d_call: NA; j_call: TRBJ1-4; clone_size: NA; v_call: TRBV6-1
cdr3_nt: TGTGCCAGCAGCTTAGTGTCGCTCTCTGGAAACACCATATATTTT; cdr3_aa: CASSLVSLSGNTIYF; d_call: NA; j_call: TRBJ1-3; clone_size: few; v_call: TRBV11-2
cdr3_nt: TGCAGTGCCCCGACTAGCGGCGAGCAGTACTTC; cdr3_aa: CSAPTSGEQYF; d_call: TRBD2; j_call: TRBJ2-7; clone_size: few; v_call: TRBV20-1
cdr3_nt: TGCAGTGCCCCCCACCGCGGGAGATATAACAATGAGCAGTTCTTC; cdr3_aa: CSAPHRGRYNNEQFF; d_call: TRBD2; j_call: TRBJ2-1; clone_size: many; v_call: TRBV20-1
cdr3_nt: TGTGCCAGCAGCTTAGCGCCGGTTACGAAGCAGTACTTC; cdr3_aa: CASSLAPVTKQYF; d_call: NA; j_call: TRBJ2-7; clone_size: NA; v_call: TRBV7-8
cdr3_nt: TGTGCCAGCAGTCGCCCAACCGCCGGGCTCTACGAGCAGTACTTC; cdr3_aa: CASSRPTAGLYEQYF; d_call: NA; j_call: TRBJ2-7; clone_size: NA; v_call: TRBV6-2/TRBV6-3
cdr3_nt: TGTGCCAGCAGCTCCACAGGGGGCCAACAGCCCCAGCATTTT; cdr3_aa: CASSSTGGQQPQHF; d_call: TRBD1; j_call: TRBJ1-5; clone_size: NA; v_call: TRBV7-9
cdr3_nt: TGTGCCTGGGAGGACGGGACCCAGTACTTC; cdr3_aa: CAWEDGTQYF; d_call: NA; j_call: TRBJ2-5; clone_size: few; v_call: TRBV30
cdr3_nt: TGTGCCAGCAAAAAGACGGCGGTAAATTCACCCCTCCACTTT; cdr3_aa: CASKKTAVNSPLHF; d_call: NA; j_call: TRBJ1-6; clone_size: many; v_call: TRBV2
cdr3_nt: TGTGCCAGCAGCCCGGGGGCAGAGCAGTACTTC; cdr3_aa: CASSPGAEQYF; d_call: NA; j_call: TRBJ2-7; clone_size: NA; v_call: TRBV7-2
cdr3_nt: TGCAGTGCTAGAGATCGGGGGTTCCGAGAGACCCAGTACTTC; cdr3_aa: CSARDRGFRETQYF; d_call: NA; j_call: TRBJ2-5; clone_size: NA; v_call: TRBV20-1
cdr3_nt: TGTGCCAGCAGTGATTTGTCAGGGCCCCCCTACAATGAGCAGTTCTTC; cdr3_aa: CASSDLSGPPYNEQFF; d_call: NA; j_call: TRBJ2-1; clone_size: NA; v_call: TRBV6-1
cdr3_nt: TGTGCCAGCAGCCTAGCAAGTTCGGGGGGCACTGAAGCTTTCTTT; cdr3_aa: CASSLASSGGTEAFF; d_call: NA; j_call: TRBJ1-1; clone_size: few; v_call: TRBV6-1
cdr3_nt: TGTGCCAGCAGCGAGGGGGCGAACACCGGGGAGCTGTTTTTT; cdr3_aa: CASSEGANTGELFF; d_call: NA; j_call: TRBJ2-2; clone_size: many; v_call: TRBV12-3/TRBV12-4